The present entry profiles one T cell receptor (beta chain) with its context. This clonotype was recorded a few times. Its antigen target is currently unknown. Per-base quality was not reported, and no clone a single base away is much larger than it. The sample originates from a study of response to subunit inactivated influenza vaccine (dated by TCRdb to the late 2010s). As for the study more broadly: The study used deep quantitative T cell receptor repertoire profiling to track responses to a trivalent subunit inactivated influenza vaccine. What the authors observed across the whole study: The authors proposed that each seasonal influenza vaccination may bring in only a limited number of new T cells.

Library method: RT-PCR. Sequencing used an Illumina HiSeq 2500. TCRdb itself trimmed the public reads at Q25 with fastp, ran MiXCR and retained productive beta chains. Every entry covers one CDR3 protein and lists the most common genes and DNA from its rows. The sample contains about 570,000 distinct CDR3 sequences, around 11% of them found a single time. Of the sample, about 11% falls within the top ten clones. V gives up 2 bases and J gives up 0 bases, and the segment between their germline ends measures 12 bases. The CDR3 holds 16 amino acids from the cysteine to the phenylalanine. Just the 48-base CDR3 DNA is kept, in frame starting at base 1. Looking up the germline V gene yields CDR1 SGHTA and CDR2 FQGNSA. These data were also filed under a second study, of T cells expressing NK-cell markers. The second investigation adds: 5'RACE template switching, by which a universal primer site and unique molecular identifiers were added, was used to make TCR beta cDNA libraries. In sorted CD3+CD56+NKG2C+, CD3+CD56+NKG2C- and CD3+CD56-NKG2C+ T-cell subsets from several donors, TCR beta-chain repertoires were profiled. Among the eight sequenced donors, seven were HCMV-seropositive and one was HCMV-seronegative. To restrict sorting to alphabetaTCR-expressing T cells, an anti-gammadeltaTCR antibody was added in several experiments. In a handful of donors, the dominant CD3+CD56+NKG2C+ clonotypes were among the top 10 CD8+ clonotypes and accounted for about 1.0-7.5% of CD8+ T cells. Those dominant clonotypes were again the most abundant among CD3+CD56-NKG2C+ cells in a few donors, at about 25-60.1%. Whether the expanded NKG2C-expressing T cell clones were specific for HCMV antigens was left unclear. The eight sequenced donors were randomly selected healthy volunteers, three men and five women. HCMV-specific IgG was detected in serum with a commercial ELISA kit to determine HCMV serostatus. Peripheral blood mononuclear cells were isolated from blood by Ficoll density gradient centrifugation. Bulk peripheral blood T-cell repertoires were additionally sequenced from unsorted PBMC for about 6 donors. Synthesis of cDNA was primed from the TCR beta constant segment and was followed by two consecutive PCR amplification steps. Illumina HiSeq 2000/2500, MiSeq or NextSeq was used to sequence libraries as 2 x 150 bp reads. MIGEC was used to demultiplex reads and group reads by UMI, and MiTCR was used to assemble and quantify clonotypes. To exclude erroneous sequences, any TCR cDNA sequence not supported by at least two reads was discarded. The tcR package was used for downstream repertoire analysis, and clonotypes were matched across fractions by CDR3 nucleotide sequence plus V segment. VDJmatch was used to annotate antigen specificity against VDJdb, with one amino acid substitution in CDR3 allowed.

The clonotype comes from a man aged 45-65 years who received an inactivated influenza vaccine. Donor details come from another sample of the same person, matched by shared clones. The chain is encoded by TRBV7-2 joined to TRBJ2-3; tentative D gene TRBD2, with 5 bases matching. The source material was PBMCs from blood, sampled on the day of vaccination. The CDR3 region reads CASSLNSLASTDTQYF. The DNA is as follows: TGTGCCAGCAGCTTAAATAGTCTAGCTAGCACAGATACGCAGTATTTT.